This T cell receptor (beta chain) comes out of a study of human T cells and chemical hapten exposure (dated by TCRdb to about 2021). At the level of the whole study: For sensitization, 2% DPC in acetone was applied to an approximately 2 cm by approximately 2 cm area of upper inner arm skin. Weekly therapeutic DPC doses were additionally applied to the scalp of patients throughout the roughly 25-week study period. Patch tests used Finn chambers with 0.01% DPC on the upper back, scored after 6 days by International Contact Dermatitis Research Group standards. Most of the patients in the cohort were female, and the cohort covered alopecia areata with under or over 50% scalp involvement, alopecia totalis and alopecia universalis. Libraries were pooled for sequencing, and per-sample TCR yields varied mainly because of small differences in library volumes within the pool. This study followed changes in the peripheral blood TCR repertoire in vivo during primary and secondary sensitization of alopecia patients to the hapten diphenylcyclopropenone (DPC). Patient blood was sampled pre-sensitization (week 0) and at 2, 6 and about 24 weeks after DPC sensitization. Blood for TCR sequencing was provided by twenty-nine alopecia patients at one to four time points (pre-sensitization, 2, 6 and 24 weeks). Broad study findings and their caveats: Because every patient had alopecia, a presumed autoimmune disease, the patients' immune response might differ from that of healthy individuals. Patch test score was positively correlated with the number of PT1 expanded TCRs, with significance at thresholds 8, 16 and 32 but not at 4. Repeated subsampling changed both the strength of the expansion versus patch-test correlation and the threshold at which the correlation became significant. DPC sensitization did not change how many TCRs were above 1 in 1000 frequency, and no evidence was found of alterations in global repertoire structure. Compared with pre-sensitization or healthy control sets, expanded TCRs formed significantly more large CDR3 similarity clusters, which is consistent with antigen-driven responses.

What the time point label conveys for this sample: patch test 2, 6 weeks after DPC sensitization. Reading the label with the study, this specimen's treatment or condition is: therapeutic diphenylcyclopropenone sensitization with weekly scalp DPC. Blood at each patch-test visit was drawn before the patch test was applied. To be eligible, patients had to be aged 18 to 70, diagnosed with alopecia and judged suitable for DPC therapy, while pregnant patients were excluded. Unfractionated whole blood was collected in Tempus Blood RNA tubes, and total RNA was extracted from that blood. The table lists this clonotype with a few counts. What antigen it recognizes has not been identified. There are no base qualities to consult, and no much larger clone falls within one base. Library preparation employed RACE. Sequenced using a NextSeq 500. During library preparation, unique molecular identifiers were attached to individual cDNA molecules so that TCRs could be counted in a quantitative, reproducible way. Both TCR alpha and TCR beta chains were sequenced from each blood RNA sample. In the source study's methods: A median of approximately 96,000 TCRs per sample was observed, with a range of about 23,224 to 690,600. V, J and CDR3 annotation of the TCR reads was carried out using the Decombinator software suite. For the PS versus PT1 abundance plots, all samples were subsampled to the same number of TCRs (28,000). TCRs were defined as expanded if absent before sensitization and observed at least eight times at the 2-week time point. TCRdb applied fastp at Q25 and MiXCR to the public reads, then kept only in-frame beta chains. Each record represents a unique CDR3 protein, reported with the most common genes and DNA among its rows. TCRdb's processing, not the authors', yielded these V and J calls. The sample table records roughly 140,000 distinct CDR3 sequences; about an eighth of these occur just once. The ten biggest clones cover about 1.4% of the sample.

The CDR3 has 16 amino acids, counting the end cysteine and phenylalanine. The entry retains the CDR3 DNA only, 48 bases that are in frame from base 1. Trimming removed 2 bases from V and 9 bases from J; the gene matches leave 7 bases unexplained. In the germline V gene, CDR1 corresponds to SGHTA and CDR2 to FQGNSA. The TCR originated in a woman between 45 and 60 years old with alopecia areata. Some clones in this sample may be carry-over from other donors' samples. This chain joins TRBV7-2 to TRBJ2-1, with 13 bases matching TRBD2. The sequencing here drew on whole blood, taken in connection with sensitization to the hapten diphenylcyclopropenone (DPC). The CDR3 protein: CASSLRGLAGVFEQFF. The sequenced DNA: TGTGCCAGCAGCTTACGAGGACTAGCGGGAGTGTTTGAGCAGTTCTTC.